The T cell receptor (beta chain) under discussion was sequenced for a study of T cells in Graves' hyperthyroidism and ophthalmopathy. Findings of the study overall: Most clonotypes expanded in thyroid above 0.001 were likewise present in blood.

Researchers defined stable Graves' hyperthyroidism as no ophthalmopathy progression within 18 months. Hyperthyroidism had been newly diagnosed in patients aged 18 to 65, and its duration was under 2 months. Diagnoses used clinical symptoms, serum thyroxine and TRAb, thyroid ultrasound and orbital computed tomography. On this clonotype: Its antigen remains unidentified.

Amplification of TCR beta CDR3 regions used RNA as the template. The HTBI primer set was used in a first-round RT-PCR of the TCR CDR3. TCRdb passed the multiplex PCR reads through MiXCR, listing each CDR3 protein once. Counted here are under 700,000 distinct CDR3 sequences, around 45% occurring once; the ten biggest clones make up 8% to 8.5%. This CDR3 is built from 16 residues. With 3 bases removed from V and 0 bases from J, the gap between germline ends came to 16 bases. Per the germline V gene, CDR1 is DFQATT and CDR2 is SNEGSKA (reference sequence). The rearrangement links TRBV20-1 to TRBJ2-3; a possible D gene is TRBD1 (6 bases). Sequenced input: peripheral blood or thyroid tissue (not recorded which). The TCR sequence derives from a woman aged 18-29 years with Graves' hyperthyroidism. The CDR3 is CSARITTGPSTDTQYF. The CDR3 region has the DNA TGCAGTGCTAGGATCACGACAGGCCCTAGCACAGATACGCAGTATTTT.